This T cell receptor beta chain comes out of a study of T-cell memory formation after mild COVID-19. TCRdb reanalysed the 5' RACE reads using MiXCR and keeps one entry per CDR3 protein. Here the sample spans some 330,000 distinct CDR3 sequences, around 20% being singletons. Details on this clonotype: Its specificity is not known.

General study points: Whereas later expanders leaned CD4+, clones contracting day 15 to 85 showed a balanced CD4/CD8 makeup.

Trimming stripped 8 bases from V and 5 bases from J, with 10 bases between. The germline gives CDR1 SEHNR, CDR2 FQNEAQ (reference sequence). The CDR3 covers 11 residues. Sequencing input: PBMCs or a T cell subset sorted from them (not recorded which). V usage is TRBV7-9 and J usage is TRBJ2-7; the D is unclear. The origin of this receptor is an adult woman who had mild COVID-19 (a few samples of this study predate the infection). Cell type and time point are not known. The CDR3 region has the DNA TGTGCCAGCCCGGATCCCCACGAGCAGTACTTC. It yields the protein CASPDPHEQYF.